The 26 T cell receptor beta chains given below trace back to one sample, sequenced in a study of lymphopenia after photon versus proton radiotherapy. Libraries were prepared by immunoSEQ multiplex PCR; TCRdb keeps only in-frame clonotypes and omits some of them. The table records thousands of clones, approximately 89% of them present only once. This material consisted of peripheral blood, taken from a patient treated with photon-based radiotherapy. Receptors were obtained from a man aged 55-75 years with cholangiocarcinoma.

V is TRBV6-6 and J is TRBJ2-4; D is unresolved. The CDR3 runs to 15 residues. V was trimmed by 2 bases and J by 2 bases, leaving 10 bases between them. Germline CDR1 and CDR2: MNHNY and SVGAGI (reference sequence). The CDR3 here is CASSYEWATKNIQYF. The DNA for the CDR3 is TGTGCCAGCAGTTACGAATGGGCGACCAAAAACATTCAGTACTTC.

The rearrangement links TRBV5-1 to TRBJ2-5; 7 bases map to TRBD2. The CDR3 sequence is 14 residues long. Losses at the gene ends were 6 bases for V and 5 bases for J; bases not matched to a gene: 10. Germline assignment: CDR1 SGHRS and CDR2 YFSETQ. The CDR3 DNA is TGCGCCAGCACCAAGAGCGGGGTCCGGGAGACCCAGTACTTC. Encoded protein: CASTKSGVRETQYF.

This clone was observed a handful of times. The rearrangement links TRBV4-3 to TRBJ2-2, with D uncertain. This CDR3 contains 16 residues. Germline lookup yields CDR1 LGHNA and CDR2 YSLEER. Trimming stripped 0 bases from V and 5 bases from J, with 13 bases between. CDR3 protein: CASSQDRSGVTGELFF. Here the CDR3 DNA reads TGCGCCAGCAGCCAAGACAGGTCGGGTGTTACCGGGGAGCTGTTTTTT.

The gene calls are TRBV6-1 and TRBJ2-7; D is possibly TRBD1 (6 bases). This CDR3 region has 15 residues. The ends were cut back, 5 bases at V and 2 bases at J, with 16 bases in the middle. Germline values: CDR1 MNHNS, CDR2 SASEGT. As DNA, the CDR3 is TGTGCCAGCAGTAACCGGGACACAAAAGCCTACGAGCAGTACTTC. Its protein product is CASSNRDTKAYEQYF.

The chain couples TRBV11-3 to TRBJ2-1; 15 nucleotides line up with TRBD2. V shed 1 base and J 6 bases; nucleotides not matched to a gene: 1. CDR1 is SGHNT and CDR2 is YENEEA in the germline V gene. The CDR3 runs to 16 residues. The CDR3 loop reads CASSLGTSGRANEQFF. The CDR3 DNA is TGTGCCAGCAGCTTAGGGACTAGCGGGAGGGCCAATGAGCAGTTCTTC.

The chain couples TRBV13 to TRBJ1-1; a weak D match, TRBD1 (6 bases). Trimming removed 4 bases from V and 1 base from J, with 7 bases in between. The CDR3 consists of 13 residues. Germline-derived CDR1 and CDR2 are PRHDT and FYEKMQ (reference sequence). CDR3 DNA: TGTGCCAGCAGCTGGGGACAGAACACTGAAGCTTTCTTT. Translation: CASSWGQNTEAFF.

This chain joins TRBV4-3 and TRBJ2-3; D is ambiguous. This CDR3 has 18 amino acids. The germline CDR1 and CDR2 sequences are LGHNA and YSLEER. Trimming shortened V by 2 bases and J by 3 bases, and 21 bases separated the two germline ends. The CDR3 DNA follows: TGCGCCAGCAGCCAATCGTCACGAGACACCTCGAGTACAGATACGCAGTATTTT. Amino acid sequence: CASSQSSRDTSSTDTQYF.

The J gene is TRBJ1-3, the V gene TRBV6-1, with D perhaps matching TRBD1 (5 bases). V was cut by 6 bases and J by 0 bases, with 9 bases left in between. This CDR3 contains 14 residues. Germline-derived CDR1 and CDR2 are MNHNS and SASEGT. CDR3 coding DNA: TGTGCCAGCAGAGTTGACAGCTCTGGAAACACCATATATTTT. Encoded protein: CASRVDSSGNTIYF.

This clone was seen more than once but under ten times. The chain employs TRBV6-1 and TRBJ1-6, with D maybe TRBD1 (6 bases). The V end was cut by 7 bases, the J end by 5 bases, with 12 bases between. The CDR3 extends over 14 amino acids. From germline, CDR1 is MNHNS and CDR2 SASEGT. CDR3 region: CASNREGNNSPLHF. In DNA form, the CDR3 reads TGTGCCAGCAACAGGGAGGGGAATAATTCACCCCTCCACTTT.

The sample holds a few counts of this clone. This chain connects TRBV4-1 to TRBJ1-5, with D hard to call. This CDR3 spans 13 amino acids. Deletions cut 3 bases from V and 8 bases from J, with 11 bases between. Looked up from germline, CDR1 is MGHRA and CDR2 is YSYEKL. CDR3 protein: CASSQERREPQHF. The DNA of the CDR3 is TGCGCCAGCAGCCAGGAGAGGAGGGAGCCCCAGCATTTT.

The chain uses TRBV6-5 and TRBJ1-4; 9 bases are a match to TRBD1. CDR3 size: 15 residues. Germline CDR1 reads MNHEY; CDR2 reads SVGAGI. Trimming cost V 3 bases and J 6 bases; bases outside gene matches: 5. The CDR3 reads CASSYGTGSDEKLFF. CDR3 bases: TGTGCCAGCAGTTATGGGACAGGGTCGGATGAAAAACTGTTTTTT.

The chain uses TRBV9 and TRBJ2-7; D remains unclear. This CDR3 is built from 14 residues. In germline, CDR1 is SGDLS, CDR2 YYNGEE. V was pared by 0 bases and J by 0 bases, with 7 bases between. CDR3 sequence reads: CASSVGAFSYEQYF. In DNA, the CDR3 is TGTGCCAGCAGCGTAGGTGCATTCTCCTACGAGCAGTACTTC.

The rearrangement joins TRBV4-3 to TRBJ2-3; D call uncertain. Germline V CDR1 and CDR2: LGHNA, YSLEER. CDR3 length equals 18 residues. Trimming took off 0 bases at V and 3 bases at J, with 19 bases between the two ends. The CDR3 nucleotides read TGCGCCAGCAGCCAAGACTCGGTGCGCAGTTTTGCGACAGATACGCAGTATTTT. It translates to CASSQDSVRSFATDTQYF.

This clone has only one observation. The chain combines TRBV25-1 with TRBJ2-1, with 10 positions matching TRBD2. Per germline, CDR1 MGHDK and CDR2 SYGVNS. This CDR3 spans 13 amino acids. The junction had 2 bases not matched to a gene; V was cut back by 7 bases and J by 5 bases. CDR3: CASTLAGDNEQFF. The CDR3 DNA is TGTGCCAGCACCCTAGCGGGAGACAATGAGCAGTTCTTC.

V and J are TRBV7-2 and TRBJ1-1; no definite D call. Per the germline V gene, CDR1 is SGHTA and CDR2 is FQGNSA. V dropped 1 base and J dropped 8 bases, with 11 bases sitting between them. The CDR3 covers 13 residues. CDR3 amino acids: CASSLGWGGEAFF. The CDR3 DNA sequence: TGTGCCAGCAGCTTAGGGTGGGGTGGGGAAGCTTTCTTT.

The rearrangement joins TRBV19 to TRBJ1-5; 7 bases map to TRBD1. V lost 6 bases to trimming and J lost 6 bases; unmatched junction nucleotides: 11. The CDR3 covers 15 residues. CDR1 and CDR2 from the germline V gene are LNHDA and SQIVND (reference sequence). The CDR3 nucleotides read TGTGCCAGTAGCCCCCCGGGCAGGGGGATTCAGCCCCAGCATTTT. This gives the protein CASSPPGRGIQPQHF. Full variable domain (outside the CDR3, taken from reference TRBV19 and TRBJ1-5): DGGITQSPKYLFRKEGQNVTLSCEQNLNHDAMYWYRQDPGQGLRLIYYSQIVNDFQKGDIAEGYSVSREKKESFPLTVTSAQKNPTAFYLCASSPPGRGIQPQHFGDGTRLSIL.

This clone occurred a few times. The chain links TRBV25-1 to TRBJ1-2; D perhaps matches TRBD1 (6 bases). V lost 0 bases, J lost 4 bases, and 9 bases lay in between. Germline CDR1 is MGHDK and CDR2 is SYGVNS. The CDR3 length is 14 residues. The CDR3 sequence is CASSEYGGGYGYTF. The CDR3 nucleotides read TGTGCCAGCAGTGAATACGGGGGCGGCTATGGCTACACCTTC.

This chain joins TRBV9 and TRBJ2-1; 7 positions match TRBD1. The CDR3 runs to 15 residues. The V and J ends lost 2 bases and 0 bases, in that order; junction bases with no gene match: 2. The germline gives CDR1 SGDLS, CDR2 YYNGEE. The CDR3 nucleotides read TGTGCCAGCAGCGTCTCAGGGGGCTCCTACAATGAGCAGTTCTTC. It yields the protein CASSVSGGSYNEQFF.

This chain connects TRBV7-2 to TRBJ2-7; D might be TRBD2 (6 bases). Germline V gene data show CDR1 as SGHTA and CDR2 as FQGNSA. Trimming cost V 5 bases and J 0 bases, with 14 bases left between them. This CDR3 comprises 15 residues. The CDR3 protein is CASSLLGLHSYEQYF. The CDR3 region has the DNA TGTGCCAGCAGCCTATTGGGACTCCACTCCTACGAGCAGTACTTC.

This chain links TRBV5-6 with TRBJ2-2, with TRBD2 matching 7 bases. Germline CDR1 SGHDT, CDR2 YYEEEE. After removal of 5 bases from V and 1 base from J, the junction contained 8 bases not matched to a gene. CDR3 length: 16 amino acids. This chain's CDR3 is CASRPTERGNTGELFF. The CDR3 DNA reads TGTGCCAGCAGGCCGACTGAGCGGGGGAACACCGGGGAGCTGTTTTTT.

This chain connects TRBV7-3 to TRBJ2-3; TRBD2 might be the D (6 bases). CDR1 is SGHTA, CDR2 FQGTGA, per germline. The V end lost 5 bases, the J end lost 6 bases, and 18 bases lay between the germline ends. This CDR3 contains 15 residues. The chain's CDR3 is CASSERASLMDTQYF. The CDR3 DNA reads TGTGCCAGCAGCGAGCGGGCAAGCCTTATGGATACGCAGTATTTT.

The gene calls are TRBV4-3 and TRBJ1-6; D gene ambiguous. Trimming stripped 4 bases from V and 8 bases from J, with 12 bases between. The CDR3 contains 14 residues. CDR1 and CDR2 from the germline V gene are LGHNA and YSLEER. The CDR3 DNA reads as TGCGCCAGCAGCCGAGAAGGAACAGATTCACCCCTCCACTTT. Its translation: CASSREGTDSPLHF.

The chain is built from TRBV19 and TRBJ2-7, with D hard to call. V lost 7 bases, J lost 9 bases, and 13 bases lay in between. This CDR3 is built from 11 residues. Germline loops: CDR1 LNHDA, CDR2 SQIVND (reference sequence). CDR3 in DNA: TGTGCCAGTATGGGATCTACGATGCAGTACTTC. Translation gives CASMGSTMQYF.

This clone has a single count. The chain joins TRBV5-1 to TRBJ2-4; 7 bases line up with TRBD2. The CDR3 has 13 residues. Trimming cost V 0 bases and J 9 bases; bases outside gene matches: 3. CDR1 is SGHRS, CDR2 YFSETQ, per germline. This CDR3 is CASSLGGGTIQYF. In DNA, the CDR3 is TGCGCCAGCAGCTTGGGGGGGGGAACCATTCAGTACTTC.

For the CDR3, the DNA is TGCGCCAGCAGCTCTAGCCGGGGGGGCACAGATACGCAGTATTTT. It encodes CASSSSRGGTDTQYF. This chain joins TRBV5-1 and TRBJ2-3; TRBD2 agrees at 7 bases. Germline CDR1 SGHRS, CDR2 YFSETQ. V was pared by 3 bases and J by 1 base, with 5 bases of the junction left unmatched. The CDR3 has 15 residues.

CDR3 bases: TGCGCCAGCAGTTTTGACAGTCCTACTGCAACTAATGAAAAACTGTTTTTT. Translation: CASSFDSPTATNEKLFF. The J gene is TRBJ1-4, the V gene TRBV5-1, with D maybe TRBD1 (5 bases). The V end was cut by 5 bases, the J end by 0 bases, with 17 bases between. CDR1 SGHRS and CDR2 YFSETQ come from the germline V gene. The CDR3 consists of 17 residues. Supplemented by reference TRBV5-1 and TRBJ1-4, the full variable domain reads KAGVTQTPRYLIKTRGQQVTLSCSPISGHRSVSWYQQTPGQGLQFLFEYFSETQRNKGNFPGRFSGRQFSNSRSEMNVSTLELGDSALYLCASSFDSPTATNEKLFFGSGTQLSVL.